Listed here are 30 T cell receptor beta chains from one sample, sequenced in a study of graft-versus-host responses after intestinal transplantation. Lamina propria and intraepithelial lymphocytes were released by processing graft tissue. The repertoire was sequenced with immunoSEQ multiplex PCR; TCRdb's copy has only in-frame clones and lacks some. The sample yields 9,500 to 10,000 clones, roughly 79% seen once. The sequencing here drew on ileum tissue, taken about 440 days after intestinal transplantation. Source of these receptors: a human patient who received an intestinal transplant, so some T cells may come from the graft donor.

V gene TRBV5-8 combines with J gene TRBJ2-7; no firm D call. V was clipped by 1 base and J by 0 bases, with 5 bases between them. Germline CDR1 SGHTS, CDR2 YDEGEE. There are 13 residues in the CDR3. This CDR3 is CASSLQSSYEQYF. The CDR3 DNA reads as TGTGCCAGCAGCTTGCAGAGCTCCTACGAGCAGTACTTC. Filled out from reference TRBV5-8 and TRBJ2-7, the complete variable domain reads EAGVTQSPTHLIKTRGQQATLRCSPISGHTSVYWYQQALGLGLQFLLWYDEGEERNRGNFPPRFSGRQFPNYSSELNVNALELEDSALYLCASSLQSSYEQYFGPGTRLTVT.

This clone has more than one count but fewer than ten. V gene TRBV5-1 combines with J gene TRBJ2-3, with 7 bases identical to TRBD2. The CDR3 is 15 amino acids. Germline V gives CDR1 SGHRS, CDR2 YFSETQ. The J segment lost 1 base and the V segment lost 4 bases, leaving 6 bases of the junction unmatched. The CDR3 DNA sequence: TGCGCCAGCAGCCCCGGCGCGGGGGGCACAGATACGCAGTATTTT. It is translated as CASSPGAGGTDTQYF. Combining the CDR3 with reference TRBV5-1 and TRBJ2-3 gives the whole variable domain KAGVTQTPRYLIKTRGQQVTLSCSPISGHRSVSWYQQTPGQGLQFLFEYFSETQRNKGNFPGRFSGRQFSNSRSEMNVSTLELGDSALYLCASSPGAGGTDTQYFGPGTRLTVL.

This sequence joins TRBV11-2 and TRBJ2-5, with D possibly matching TRBD1 (5 bases). The J call is uncertain, as TRBJ2-7 better fits the DNA end. The CDR3 sequence is 15 residues long. Germline CDR1 reads SGHAT; CDR2 reads FQNNGV. The CDR3 is CASSLDRAQVYEQYF. CDR3 in DNA: TGTGCCAGCAGCTTAGATCGGGCACAGGTCTACGAGCAGTACTTC.

This rearrangement joins TRBV30 to TRBJ2-1; TRBD2 agrees at 9 bases. The CDR3 runs 15 residues. After removal of 4 bases from V and 7 bases from J, the junction contained 11 bases not matched to a gene. Germline V CDR1 and CDR2: GTSNPN, SVGIG (reference sequence). The CDR3 region has the DNA TGTGCCTGGAAACCCAGCGGGGGGCCGAGGAATGAGCAGTTCTTC. Its protein product is CAWKPSGGPRNEQFF.

The chain carries TRBV5-1 and TRBJ2-7; TRBD1 matches 8 bases. V lost 5 bases and J lost 6; bases outside the gene matches: 4. Germline-derived CDR1 and CDR2 are SGHRS and YFSETQ. The CDR3 extends over 12 amino acids. Written as DNA, the CDR3 is TGCGCCAGCAGGGACAGGGTGAGCGAGCAGTACTTC. Encoded protein: CASRDRVSEQYF.

The CDR3 region is CASSSTALFYGYTF. The CDR3 DNA follows: TGTGCCAGCAGTAGTACAGCCCTGTTCTATGGCTACACCTTC. This rearrangement joins TRBV9 to TRBJ1-2; no reliable D call. V was clipped by 5 bases and J by 4 bases, with 15 bases between them. Germline V gene data show CDR1 as SGDLS and CDR2 as YYNGEE. The CDR3 is 14 amino acids.

The V gene is TRBV7-9, the J gene TRBJ2-7; tentatively, D is TRBD2 (6 bases). Germline V gene data show CDR1 as SEHNR and CDR2 as FQNEAQ (reference sequence). The V gene lost 3 bases and the J gene lost 5 bases, with 14 bases spanning the gap. The CDR3 covers 14 residues. As DNA, the CDR3 is TGTGCCAGCAGCTTCCCCCGGTGGGGGGACGAGCAGTACTTC. Amino acids: CASSFPRWGDEQYF. Together with reference TRBV7-9 and TRBJ2-7, the CDR3 gives the full variable domain: DTGVSQNPRHKITKRGQNVTFRCDPISEHNRLYWYRQTLGQGPEFLTYFQNEAQLEKSRLLSDRFSAERPKGSFSTLEIQRTEQGDSAMYLCASSFPRWGDEQYFGPGTRLTVT.

This clone was recorded a few times. The rearrangement joins TRBV6-5 to TRBJ1-1, with 8 bases matching TRBD1. The CDR3 covers 15 residues. With V trimmed by 5 bases and J by 5 bases, 10 bases remained unmatched. Germline V gene lookup returns CDR1 MNHEY and CDR2 SVGAGI. The CDR3 DNA sequence: TGTGCCAGCAGTCTGGGGCAGGGGGCCGTAACTGAAGCTTTCTTT. This sequence encodes CASSLGQGAVTEAFF.

V usage is TRBV27 and J usage is TRBJ1-2; unclear D gene. V gave up 4 bases and J gave up 4 bases, with 16 bases separating them. Germline lookup yields CDR1 MNHEY and CDR2 SMNVEV (reference sequence). This CDR3 contains 15 residues. CDR3 DNA: TGTGCCAGCAGTTCGGTCCCCCGGCGGGCCTATGGCTACACCTTC. This sequence encodes CASSSVPRRAYGYTF.

This chain uses TRBV5-5 with TRBJ1-4; TRBD1 matches at 9 bases. Per the germline V gene, CDR1 is SGHKS and CDR2 is YYEKEE (reference sequence). The CDR3 has 15 residues. The V gene end was trimmed by 3 bases and the J gene end by 7 bases; junction bases not matched to a gene: 7. CDR3 protein: CASSSLGQGSEKLFF. The CDR3 bases are TGTGCCAGCAGCTCGTTAGGACAGGGGAGTGAAAAACTGTTTTTT.

This clone was recorded a few times. The V call is TRBV7-8, the J call TRBJ2-7; D might be TRBD1 (5 bases). The CDR3 runs to 15 residues. Per the germline V gene, CDR1 is SGHVS and CDR2 is FQNEAQ. The ends were cut back, 4 bases at V and 6 bases at J, with 19 bases in the middle. DNA of the CDR3: TGTGCCAGCAGCTACCAGGGTTCCAGTCTCTCCGAGCAGTACTTC. Encoded protein: CASSYQGSSLSEQYF.

The chain employs TRBV10-2 and TRBJ1-5; a possible D gene is TRBD1 (5 bases). V was cut by 0 bases and J by 0 bases, with 18 bases left in between. In germline, CDR1 is WSHSY, CDR2 SAAADI. The CDR3 is 19 residues long. Here the CDR3 reads CASSESTEEGRDSNQPQHF. For the CDR3, the DNA is TGCGCCAGCAGTGAGTCGACGGAAGAGGGCAGGGATAGCAATCAGCCCCAGCATTTT.

The count of this clone is one. The chain uses TRBV5-1 and TRBJ1-1, with D possibly being TRBD1 (6 bases). Germline V gives CDR1 SGHRS, CDR2 YFSETQ. The CDR3 sequence is 14 residues long. V lost 2 bases and J 7 bases, leaving 15 bases between the germline ends. The CDR3 coding sequence is TGCGCCAGCAGCTTTCAACAGGGCTCCGGTGAAGCTTTCTTT. This codes for CASSFQQGSGEAFF.

V gene TRBV27 combines with J gene TRBJ2-5; D perhaps matches TRBD2 (6 bases). The J call is in doubt because the DNA end fits TRBJ2-7 better. This CDR3 contains 14 residues. Germline CDR1 MNHEY, CDR2 SMNVEV (reference sequence). The CDR3 region has the DNA TGTGCCAGCAGTTCTCCGGGACTCCACTACGAGCAGTACTTC. This encodes CASSSPGLHYEQYF.

This clone was seen a handful of times. The rearrangement uses TRBV29-1 and TRBJ2-1; TRBD1 matches at 8 bases. V dropped 3 bases and J dropped 7; count of bases not matched to a gene: 8. The CDR3 contains 14 residues. CDR1 and CDR2 from the germline V gene are SQVTM and ANQGSEA. CDR3 loop: CSVESQGAVNEQFF. As DNA, the CDR3 is TGCAGCGTTGAGTCCCAGGGGGCGGTTAATGAGCAGTTCTTC.

V is TRBV7-9 and J is TRBJ1-2, with D perhaps TRBD1 (6 bases). This CDR3 has 16 residues. Germline V CDR1 and CDR2: SEHNR, FQNEAQ (reference sequence). Trimming removed 4 bases at V and 3 bases at J, with 18 bases between. The DNA of the CDR3 is TGTGCCAGCAGCTCGGTCACAGGGAGTACCCACTATGGCTACACCTTC. Translation gives CASSSVTGSTHYGYTF.

In its sample, this clone was seen once. As DNA, the CDR3 is TGCGCCAGCAGCTTGGAGGTGGGGACAGGGGTTAGCTATGGCTACACCTTC. This sequence encodes CASSLEVGTGVSYGYTF. J is TRBJ1-2 and V is TRBV5-1, with TRBD1 matching 10 bases. Germline loops: CDR1 SGHRS, CDR2 YFSETQ. CDR3 length equals 17 residues. The J segment lost 4 bases and the V segment lost 0 bases, leaving 9 bases of the junction unmatched.

The table lists this clone with a few counts. This rearrangement joins TRBV7-9 to TRBJ1-5; 9 bases align to TRBD1. J was trimmed by 6 bases and V by 2 bases; bases with no gene match: 8. The CDR3 has 16 residues. Germline values: CDR1 SEHNR, CDR2 FQNEAQ (reference sequence). CDR3 loop: CASSLSSGQGRQPQHF. In DNA form, the CDR3 reads TGTGCCAGCAGCTTAAGTTCGGGACAGGGTCGTCAGCCCCAGCATTTT.

The chain joins TRBV6-6 to TRBJ2-2; D is unresolved. The germline V gene has CDR1 MNHNY and CDR2 SVGAGI (reference sequence). This CDR3 is built from 12 residues. V was trimmed by 5 bases and J by 2 bases, leaving 3 bases between them. CDR3 region: CASSINTGELFF. As DNA, the CDR3 is TGTGCCAGCAGTATTAACACCGGGGAGCTGTTTTTT.

The chain employs TRBV7-9 and TRBJ1-1; D ambiguous. CDR3 length equals 11 residues. Germline values: CDR1 SEHNR, CDR2 FQNEAQ (reference sequence). Trimming left V 4 bases short and J 7 bases short, with 7 bases between. CDR3 region: CASSSLNEAFF. The CDR3 DNA is TGTGCCAGCAGCTCCCTCAATGAAGCTTTCTTT.

This clone was seen just once. The genes are TRBV6-1 and TRBJ2-4; D tentatively fits TRBD1 or TRBD2 (5 bases each). Trimming took off 5 bases at V and 5 bases at J, with 16 bases between the two ends. The CDR3 loop spans 15 amino acids. Germline V gene lookup returns CDR1 MNHNS and CDR2 SASEGT. In DNA, the CDR3 is TGTGCCAGCAGTCCCTCGAGAGGGGCTCAAAACATTCAGTACTTC. This translates into CASSPSRGAQNIQYF.

The sample holds a few counts of this clone. A far larger clone is a single base away, which makes a read error likely. CDR3 amino acids: CASSSYGTVYSYEQYF. The CDR3 coding sequence is TGTGCCAGCAGCTCCTACGGGACAGTATACTCCTACGAGCAGTACTTC. The V gene is TRBV5-5, the J gene TRBJ2-7, with 7 bases fitting TRBD1. CDR1 and CDR2 (germline): SGHKS, YYEKEE (reference sequence). Trimming cost V 3 bases and J 0 bases; bases outside gene matches: 9. This CDR3 has 16 residues. Using reference TRBV5-5 and TRBJ2-7 for the parts outside the CDR3, the full variable domain is DAGVTQSPTHLIKTRGQQVTLRCSPISGHKSVSWYQQVLGQGPQFIFQYYEKEERGRGNFPDRFSARQFPNYSSELNVNALLLGDSALYLCASSSYGTVYSYEQYFGPGTRLTVT.

The chain carries TRBV28 and TRBJ2-7; D call uncertain. Germline assignment: CDR1 MDHEN and CDR2 SYDVKM. V was cut by 4 bases and J by 7 bases, with 20 bases left in between. The CDR3 contains 15 residues. The CDR3 nucleotides read TGTGCCAGCAGTTCCCAACGGACCCACCCGAGGGAGCAGTACTTC. This codes for CASSSQRTHPREQYF. Full variable domain (rest looked up from reference TRBV28 and TRBJ2-7): DVKVTQSSRYLVKRTGEKVFLECVQDMDHENMFWYRQDPGLGLRLIYFSYDVKMKEKGDIPEGYSVSREKKERFSLILESASTNQTSMYLCASSSQRTHPREQYFGPGTRLTVT.

The DNA for the CDR3 is TGTGACCACTTCCTTCATGAAAAACTGTTTTTT. Translated: CDHFLHEKLFF. The rearrangement joins TRBV27 to TRBJ1-4; no reliable D call. Germline lookup yields CDR1 MNHEY and CDR2 SMNVEV (reference sequence). The CDR3 contains 11 residues.

The chain couples TRBV6-5 to TRBJ1-1, with D possibly being TRBD1 (6 bases). Trimming shortened V by 10 bases and J by 6 bases, and 18 bases separated the two germline ends. Germline V gene sequence: CDR1 MNHEY, CDR2 SVGAGI. The CDR3 is made up of 13 amino acids. DNA of the CDR3: TGTGCCACTCGGACAGTCGAGTATTCTGAAGCTTTCTTT. It is translated as CATRTVEYSEAFF.

V usage is TRBV5-1 and J usage is TRBJ2-3, with D perhaps matching TRBD1 (6 bases). Per the germline V gene, CDR1 is SGHRS and CDR2 is YFSETQ. This CDR3 region has 15 residues. Between the trimmed V and J ends, which lost 1 base and 3 bases, there was a span of 12 bases. In DNA, the CDR3 is TGCGCCAGCAGCTTGACAGGGAGAGAGACAGATACGCAGTATTTT. This translates into CASSLTGRETDTQYF. Based on the CDR3 plus reference TRBV5-1 and TRBJ2-3, the full variable domain is KAGVTQTPRYLIKTRGQQVTLSCSPISGHRSVSWYQQTPGQGLQFLFEYFSETQRNKGNFPGRFSGRQFSNSRSEMNVSTLELGDSALYLCASSLTGRETDTQYFGPGTRLTVL.

The chain links TRBV11-2 to TRBJ2-5; 8 bases fit TRBD1. The J call may be in error: the DNA end matches TRBJ2-7 better. Germline V gene lookup returns CDR1 SGHAT and CDR2 FQNNGV. There are 18 residues in the CDR3. Written as DNA, the CDR3 is TGTGCCAGCAGCTTAGATCTGGCACCGGGACAGGAGCCCTACGAGCAGTACTTC. Its translation is CASSLDLAPGQEPYEQYF.

The chain combines TRBV19 with TRBJ2-1; D unclear. V lost 5 bases and J 5 bases, leaving 22 bases between the germline ends. The CDR3 covers 17 residues. CDR1 LNHDA and CDR2 SQIVND come from the germline V gene (reference sequence). CDR3 sequence reads: CASSQIIQLSSDNEQFF. DNA for the CDR3: TGTGCCAGTAGTCAAATTATACAGCTTTCTTCGGACAATGAGCAGTTCTTC.

As DNA, the CDR3 is TGTGCCACCCAACAGGGCGGGAACTATGGCTACACCTTC. It is translated as CATQQGGNYGYTF. The chain carries TRBV10-3 and TRBJ1-2, with TRBD1 as a possible D gene (6 bases). Germline V CDR1 and CDR2: ENHRY, SYGVKD. The length of the CDR3 is 13 residues. V lost 10 bases to trimming and J lost 2 bases, with 14 bases between them.

The V and J genes are TRBV27 and TRBJ2-7, with D possibly being TRBD1 or TRBD2 (5 bases each). This CDR3 spans 13 amino acids. In germline, CDR1 is MNHEY, CDR2 SMNVEV (reference sequence). Trimming removed 5 bases at V and 4 bases at J, with 12 bases between. The CDR3 bases are TGTGCCAGCAGTCCGGGACCTGGGTACGAGCAGTACTTC. Protein sequence: CASSPGPGYEQYF.